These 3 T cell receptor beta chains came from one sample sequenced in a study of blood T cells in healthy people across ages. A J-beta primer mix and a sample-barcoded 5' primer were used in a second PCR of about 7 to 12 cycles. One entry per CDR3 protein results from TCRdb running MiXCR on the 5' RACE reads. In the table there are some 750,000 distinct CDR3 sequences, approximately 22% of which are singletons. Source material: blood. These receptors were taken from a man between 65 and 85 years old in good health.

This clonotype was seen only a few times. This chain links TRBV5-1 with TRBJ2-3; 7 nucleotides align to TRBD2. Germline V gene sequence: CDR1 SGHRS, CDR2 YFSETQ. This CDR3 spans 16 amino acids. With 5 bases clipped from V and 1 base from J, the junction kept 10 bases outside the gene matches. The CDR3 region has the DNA TGCGCCAGCAGGACGGAAGTAGCGGGTGGCACAGATACGCAGTATTTT. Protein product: CASRTEVAGGTDTQYF. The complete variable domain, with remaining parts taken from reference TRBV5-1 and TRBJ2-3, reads KAGVTQTPRYLIKTRGQQVTLSCSPISGHRSVSWYQQTPGQGLQFLFEYFSETQRNKGNFPGRFSGRQFSNSRSEMNVSTLELGDSALYLCASRTEVAGGTDTQYFGPGTRLTVL.

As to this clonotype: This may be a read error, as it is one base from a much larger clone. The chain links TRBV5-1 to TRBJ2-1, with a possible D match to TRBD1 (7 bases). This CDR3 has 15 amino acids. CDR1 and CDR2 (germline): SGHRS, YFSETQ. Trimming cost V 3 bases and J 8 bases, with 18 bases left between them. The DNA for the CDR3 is TGCGCCAGCAGCTGGGCCAGGGGGGCGGTTGATGAGCAGTTCTTC. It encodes CASSWARGAVDEQFF.

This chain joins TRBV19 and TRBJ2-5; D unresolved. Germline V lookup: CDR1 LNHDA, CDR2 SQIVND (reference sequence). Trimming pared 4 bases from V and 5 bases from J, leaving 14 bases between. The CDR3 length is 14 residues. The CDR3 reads CASSTGPSRETQYF. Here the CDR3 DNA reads TGTGCCAGTAGTACCGGGCCCAGCCGGGAGACCCAGTACTTC.